One T cell receptor beta chain is described in this entry. This entry comes from a study of T cell responses to AZD1222 COVID-19 vaccine. The CDR3 is 15 residues long. The V end was cut by 0 bases, the J end by 0 bases, with 9 bases between. CDR1 is LGHNA, CDR2 YNFKEQ, per germline. TCRdb keeps only in-frame clones here, not all; method: immunoSEQ multiplex PCR. Among about 160,000 clones listed, roughly 90% were seen once. The sequences come from peripheral blood, collected 28 days after the second AZD1222 dose. The rearrangement uses TRBV4-2 and TRBJ2-7; perhaps TRBD2 as D (5 bases). The sequence was obtained from an adult who received the AZD1222 COVID-19 vaccine. As DNA, the CDR3 is TGTGCCAGCAGCCAAGATAGAGGGAGCTCCTACGAGCAGTACTTC. Translation gives CASSQDRGSSYEQYF.